A single sample gave rise to the 8 T cell receptor beta chains below, sequenced in a study of CD8+CD57+ T cells in acquired aplastic anemia. Genomic DNA served as template for TCR beta VDJ and CDR3 profiling. TCRdb used MiXCR to reprocess the reads, holding one entry per CDR3 protein. This sample carries 150,000 to 200,000 distinct CDR3 sequences, approximately 52% of them seen once, and the ten largest clones take 1.8%. Sequencing involved patients with CD8+CD57+ cell expansion previously shown by flow cytometry. Source material: sorted CD4+, CD8+, or CD8+CD57+ T cells (not recorded which) from PBMCs. These receptor sequences come from a human donor with aplastic anemia.

J is TRBJ1-1 and V is TRBV7-2; TRBD1 might be the D (6 bases). CDR3 length: 12 amino acids. CDR1 is SGHTA, CDR2 FQGNSA, per germline. V was pared by 2 bases and J by 13 bases, with 14 bases between. The CDR3 is CASSLMSTGFFF. The CDR3, as DNA: TGTGCCAGCAGCTTAATGTCGACAGGCTTTTTCTTT. The variable domain in full, completed from reference TRBV7-2 and TRBJ1-1, reads GAGVSQSPSNKVTEKGKDVELRCDPISGHTALYWYRQSLGQGLEFLIYFQGNSAPDKSGLPSDRFSAERTGGSVSTLTIQRTQQEDSAVYLCASSLMSTGFFFGQGTRLTVV.

This clonotype was recorded many times. The chain uses TRBV6-1 and TRBJ1-1; no clear D. Trimming took off 8 bases at V and 1 base at J, with 20 bases between the two ends. The CDR3 is made up of 16 amino acids. In germline, CDR1 is MNHNS, CDR2 SASEGT. CDR3 in amino acids: CASSHGRAGRNTEAFF. The CDR3 region has the DNA TGTGCCAGCTCCCACGGGAGGGCCGGAAGGAACACTGAAGCTTTCTTT.

Many counts were recorded for this clonotype. The rearrangement uses TRBV7-6 and TRBJ2-6, with D hard to call. CDR1 SGHVS and CDR2 FNYEAQ come from the germline V gene. The V and J ends lost 5 bases and 2 bases respectively, with 13 bases between them. This CDR3 contains 16 residues. This CDR3 reads CASSHTRAAGANVLTF. CDR3 nucleotide sequence: TGTGCCAGCAGCCATACCCGCGCGGCTGGGGCCAACGTCCTGACTTTC.

This clonotype was picked up one time. This sequence joins TRBV7-8 and TRBJ2-7; TRBD2 is a possible D gene (6 bases). Germline lookup yields CDR1 SGHVS and CDR2 FQNEAQ. V lost 5 bases and J lost 0, with 11 bases in between. This CDR3 is built from 14 residues. CDR3 coding DNA: TGTGCCAGCAGCCCCCGGGAGCGCTCCTACGAGCAGTACTTC. This codes for CASSPRERSYEQYF.

To note about this clonotype: As the CDR3 is not closed by the conserved phenylalanine or tryptophan, this likely results from a read error. The DNA is omitted, as the CDR3 cannot be located on it reliably, and the CDR3 follows TCRdb's listing. The J gene is TRBJ1-1, the V gene TRBV2; the D segment call TRBD1 is taken from the table without a DNA check. The V gene's germline CDR1 is SNHLY and CDR2 FYNNEI. The CDR3 has 15 amino acids, counting both end residues. Here the CDR3 reads CASSLGRLNTEAFCL.

V usage is TRBV9 and J usage is TRBJ1-1; 7 bases match TRBD1. V was pared by 3 bases and J by 5 bases, with 7 bases of the junction left unmatched. The length of the CDR3 is 14 residues. Germline V gene lookup returns CDR1 SGDLS and CDR2 YYNGEE. The CDR3, as DNA: TGTGCCAGCAGCGCCCAGAACAGGGGAACTGAAGCTTTCTTT. Its translation is CASSAQNRGTEAFF.

The rearrangement links TRBV18 to TRBJ2-1; TRBD2 aligns across 9 bases. There are 15 residues in the CDR3. V lost 4 bases to trimming and J lost 2 bases; unmatched junction nucleotides: 3. Per germline, CDR1 KGHSH and CDR2 LQKENI. CDR3 coding DNA: TGTGCCAGCTCACAAAGCGGGAGGACCTACAATGAGCAGTTCTTC. Translation: CASSQSGRTYNEQFF.

Many counts were recorded for this clonotype. CDR3: CASSIDNLGANVLTF. The DNA of the CDR3 is TGTGCCAGTAGTATAGACAACCTTGGGGCCAACGTCCTGACTTTC. J is TRBJ2-6 and V is TRBV19; D call uncertain. The V gene lost 0 bases and the J gene lost 3 bases, with 6 bases spanning the gap. The CDR3 runs 15 residues. Germline values: CDR1 LNHDA, CDR2 SQIVND (reference sequence).